This TCR beta chain came from a study of human T cells and chemical hapten exposure. At the level of the study: Patients received weekly diphenylcyclopropenone doses to the scalp throughout the roughly 23-week study. Broader study findings: Alopecia was present in the donors, so their immune response may differ from healthy people's.

Time point meaning: pre-sensitization, week 0. Treatment in this sample: therapeutic diphenylcyclopropenone sensitization with weekly scalp DPC. Each donor was an alopecia patient between 18 and 70 years of age who qualified for DPC. Trimming took 5 bases from V and 5 from J, leaving 23 bases between them. The V gene's germline CDR1 is SGHTA and CDR2 FQGNSA. This CDR3 region has 17 residues. This clonotype was seen only a few times. Its antigen remains unidentified. MiXCR was run by TCRdb on the RACE reads, yielding one entry per CDR3 protein. The repertoire holds about 260,000 distinct CDR3 sequences, 7.5% to 9% seen once, with less than 3% in the top ten.

This rearrangement joins TRBV7-2 to TRBJ2-3; D possibly matches TRBD1 or TRBD2 (7 bases each). The sequence was obtained from a woman aged 40 to 50 with alopecia areata. Some clones in this sample may be carry-over from other donors' samples. Sample: whole blood, taken in connection with sensitization to the hapten diphenylcyclopropenone (DPC). CDR3: CASSTRPAVRGGDTQYF. CDR3 nucleotides: TGTGCCAGCAGCACGCGGCCGGCGGTCAGGGGGGGAGATACGCAGTATTTT. Together with reference TRBV7-2 and TRBJ2-3, the CDR3 gives the full variable domain: GAGVSQSPSNKVTEKGKDVELRCDPISGHTALYWYRQSLGQGLEFLIYFQGNSAPDKSGLPSDRFSAERTGGSVSTLTIQRTQQEDSAVYLCASSTRPAVRGGDTQYFGPGTRLTVL.